The next 17 T cell receptor beta chains were all read from a single sample in a study of T cell repertoires in cytomegalovirus infection. TCRdb ran MiXCR on the reads and lists one entry per CDR3 protein. This sample has some 100,000 distinct CDR3 sequences, with about 22% found just once. The sequencing input was CD8+ T cells from PBMCs. These TCRs come from a human donor in good health (CMV status not recorded). Some clones in this sample may be carry-over from other donors' samples.

The V call is TRBV5-1, the J call TRBJ1-1; TRBD1 is a possible D gene (6 bases). Trimming shortened V by 4 bases and J by 5 bases, and 12 bases separated the two germline ends. Looked up from germline, CDR1 is SGHRS and CDR2 is YFSETQ. This CDR3 is 13 amino acids long. The CDR3 DNA reads as TGCGCCAGCAGCCTAGGACAGACGACTGAAGCTTTCTTT. Its translation is CASSLGQTTEAFF.

The genes are TRBV27 and TRBJ1-6; D is unresolved. Per germline, CDR1 MNHEY and CDR2 SMNVEV (reference sequence). CDR3 size: 16 residues. Trimming removed 6 bases at V and 6 bases at J, with 18 bases between. The CDR3 loop is CASSPDPPRGNSPLHF. The CDR3 DNA is TGTGCCAGCAGCCCAGATCCCCCGCGGGGTAATTCACCCCTCCACTTT.

This clonotype appeared many times. The chain employs TRBV12-3 or TRBV12-4 and TRBJ2-5, with 8 bases aligning to TRBD2. Trimming removed 4 bases from V and 2 bases from J; junction bases left unmatched: 12. The CDR3 consists of 17 residues. CDR3 nucleotides: TGTGCCAGCAGTTCTCCGGTTGCGGGGGGCCCTCAAGAGACCCAGTACTTC. Its translation: CASSSPVAGGPQETQYF.

V usage is TRBV2 and J usage is TRBJ2-1; 12 bases fit TRBD2. Germline V gene sequence: CDR1 SNHLY, CDR2 FYNNEI. This CDR3 spans 15 amino acids. Trimming at V came to 5 bases and at J to 8 bases, leaving 7 bases not matched to a gene. The CDR3 DNA reads as TGTGCCAGCAGTTCACTAGCGGGAGGTATTGATGAGCAGTTCTTC. Its protein is CASSSLAGGIDEQFF.

This clonotype was seen a handful of times. V usage is TRBV2 and J usage is TRBJ2-3, with D unresolved. Germline V gene lookup returns CDR1 SNHLY and CDR2 FYNNEI. The CDR3 sequence is 12 residues long. Between the trimmed V and J ends, which lost 6 bases and 11 bases, there was a span of 15 bases. CDR3 sequence: CASRGNPLEQYF. CDR3 sequence (DNA): TGTGCCAGCAGGGGGAATCCCTTAGAGCAGTATTTT.

This clonotype was picked up a small number of times. J is TRBJ1-4 and V is TRBV4-3; 7 positions match TRBD1. This CDR3 has 15 residues. V trimming: 4 bases; J trimming: 2 bases; junction bases outside the gene matches: 4. The germline V gene has CDR1 LGHNA and CDR2 YSLEER. Written as DNA, the CDR3 is TGCGCCAGCAGCCGAGCGGACAGGACTAATGAAAAACTGTTTTTT. Amino acids: CASSRADRTNEKLFF.

This clonotype was seen many times. The rearrangement uses TRBV7-6 and TRBJ2-7, with D perhaps matching TRBD1 or TRBD2 (5 bases each). The V gene lost 4 bases and the J gene lost 0 bases, with 7 bases spanning the gap. The germline V gene encodes CDR1 SGHVS and CDR2 FNYEAQ. The length of the CDR3 is 13 residues. The CDR3 DNA sequence: TGTGCCAGCAGCTCGAGGGGCTCCTACGAGCAGTACTTC. Its protein is CASSSRGSYEQYF.

The chain uses TRBV24-1 and TRBJ2-1; TRBD1 matches at 8 bases. V lost 6 bases and J lost 3; bases outside the gene matches: 3. The CDR3 spans 14 residues. Per germline, CDR1 KGHDR and CDR2 SFDVKD. The CDR3 here is CATSIGQGYNEQFF. The CDR3 region has the DNA TGTGCCACCAGTATAGGACAGGGCTACAATGAGCAGTTCTTC.

The chain couples TRBV5-1 to TRBJ2-7, with D possibly TRBD1 on 6 matching bases. This CDR3 comprises 14 residues. Germline lookup yields CDR1 SGHRS and CDR2 YFSETQ. Trimming shortened V by 4 bases and J by 3 bases, and 14 bases separated the two germline ends. The CDR3: CASSPSPDSYEQYF. DNA of the CDR3: TGCGCCAGCAGCCCCTCCCCGGACAGCTACGAGCAGTACTTC. The full variable domain, completed using reference TRBV5-1 and TRBJ2-7, is KAGVTQTPRYLIKTRGQQVTLSCSPISGHRSVSWYQQTPGQGLQFLFEYFSETQRNKGNFPGRFSGRQFSNSRSEMNVSTLELGDSALYLCASSPSPDSYEQYFGPGTRLTVT.

The table lists this clonotype with a few counts. The chain's CDR3 is CASSFGAGGDTGELFF. As DNA, the CDR3 is TGTGCCAGCAGCTTTGGTGCAGGGGGCGACACCGGGGAGCTGTTTTTT. V usage is TRBV5-4 and J usage is TRBJ2-2, with 8 bases fitting TRBD1. Per germline, CDR1 SGHNT and CDR2 YYREEE (reference sequence). The junction had 6 bases not matched to a gene; V was cut back by 2 bases and J by 3 bases. CDR3 length: 16 amino acids.

The chain combines TRBV19 with TRBJ2-5; D is possibly TRBD1 or TRBD2 (5 bases each). The length of the CDR3 is 14 residues. V dropped 3 bases and J dropped 2 bases, with 10 bases sitting between them. Germline CDR1 reads LNHDA; CDR2 reads SQIVND (reference sequence). CDR3 region: CASSIVRGQETQYF. The CDR3 DNA reads TGTGCCAGTAGTATTGTGAGGGGTCAAGAGACCCAGTACTTC.

V is TRBV7-2 and J is TRBJ1-1; 7 bases are shared with TRBD1. The CDR3 length is 15 residues. V gave up 6 bases and J gave up 4 bases; unmatched junction bases: 11. CDR1 SGHTA and CDR2 FQGNSA come from the germline V gene. CDR3 in amino acids: CASRGWDSEGTEAFF. The CDR3 DNA is TGTGCCAGCAGGGGATGGGACAGCGAGGGCACTGAAGCTTTCTTT.

This clonotype was found many times. V usage is TRBV12-3 or TRBV12-4 and J usage is TRBJ2-7, with TRBD2 as a possible D gene (5 bases). The CDR3 is 16 amino acids. Trimming shortened V by 2 bases and J by 4 bases, and 18 bases separated the two germline ends. This CDR3 reads CASSLLPVISGYEQYF. The DNA of the CDR3 is TGTGCCAGCAGTTTACTCCCCGTCATCAGCGGTTACGAGCAGTACTTC.

The chain combines TRBV13 with TRBJ2-7; 9 bases map to TRBD2. The V and J ends lost 2 bases and 3 bases, in that order; junction bases with no gene match: 2. Germline V gene sequence: CDR1 PRHDT, CDR2 FYEKMQ (reference sequence). This CDR3 comprises 14 residues. CDR3 residues: CASSLLLAGYEQYF. As DNA, the CDR3 is TGTGCCAGCAGCTTATTACTAGCGGGCTACGAGCAGTACTTC.

This clonotype was found a few times. The chain combines TRBV7-9 with TRBJ2-7, with 8 nucleotides matching TRBD1. This CDR3 comprises 15 residues. V was clipped by 5 bases and J by 3 bases; unmatched bases: 9. Germline V gene sequence: CDR1 SEHNR, CDR2 FQNEAQ (reference sequence). The CDR3 sequence is CASSAYRDRHYEQYF. CDR3 DNA sequence: TGTGCCAGCAGCGCCTACCGGGACAGGCACTACGAGCAGTACTTC.

This clonotype was seen many times. The chain has TRBV7-2 and TRBJ1-2; D might be TRBD1 (6 bases). The CDR3 runs to 17 residues. Germline V gene lookup returns CDR1 SGHTA and CDR2 FQGNSA. Between the trimmed V and J ends, which lost 1 base and 7 bases, there was a span of 22 bases. The CDR3 spells CASSLDREVGRLRGYTF. The CDR3 DNA follows: TGTGCCAGCAGCTTAGACAGGGAGGTTGGTCGTTTACGTGGCTACACCTTC.

This clonotype was observed at least ten times. The V gene is TRBV28, the J gene TRBJ1-2, with 8 bases identical to TRBD1. CDR3 length: 15 residues. Germline V gives CDR1 MDHEN, CDR2 SYDVKM. J lost 5 bases, V lost 2 bases, and 7 bases had no gene match. In nucleotides, the CDR3 is TGTGCCAGCAGTTTACTCACAGGGGGGGAATATGGCTACACCTTC. This translates into CASSLLTGGEYGYTF.